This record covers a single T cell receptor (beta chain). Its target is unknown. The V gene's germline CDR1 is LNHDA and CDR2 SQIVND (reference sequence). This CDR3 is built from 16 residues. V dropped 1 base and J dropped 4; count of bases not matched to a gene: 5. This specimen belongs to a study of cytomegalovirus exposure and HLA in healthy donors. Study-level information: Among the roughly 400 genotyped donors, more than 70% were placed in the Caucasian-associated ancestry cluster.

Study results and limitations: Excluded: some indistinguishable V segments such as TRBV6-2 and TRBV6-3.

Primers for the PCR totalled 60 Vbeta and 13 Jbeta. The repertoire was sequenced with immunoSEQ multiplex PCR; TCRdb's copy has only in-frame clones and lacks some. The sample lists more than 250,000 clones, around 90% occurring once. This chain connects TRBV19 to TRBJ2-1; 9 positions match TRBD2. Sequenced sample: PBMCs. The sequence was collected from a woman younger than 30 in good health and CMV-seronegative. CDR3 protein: CASSIGGRGGYNEQFF. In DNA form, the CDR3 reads TGTGCCAGTAGTATAGGCGGGCGGGGGGGTTACAATGAGCAGTTCTTC.